The present T cell receptor beta chain was sequenced within a study of CD8+CD57+ T cells in acquired aplastic anemia. Overall study context: Sorted CD4+ and CD8+ cells gave a mean 3.2 ug DNA, range about 0.17 to 27.4 ug. CD4+ cell libraries from healthy donors averaged roughly 10 million reads.

There are 16 residues in the CDR3. Germline V lookup: CDR1 SGHTA, CDR2 FQGNSA. For CDR3 and TCR beta VDJ profiling, genomic DNA was the template used. TCRdb redid the calling of the reads with MiXCR, one entry per CDR3 protein. The table records roughly 130,000 distinct CDR3 sequences, 48% of them present only once. Study results and limitations: The CD8+ Simpson's diversity of patients and controls was not significantly different. Patients and controls shared just under 30 CD8+ CDR3 sequences, highly expressed in patients.

A word on this clonotype: Its antigen remains unidentified. The conserved closing phenylalanine or tryptophan is absent in this CDR3, likely reflecting a read error.

The chain links TRBV7-2 to TRBJ2-5, with D perhaps being TRBD1 or TRBD2 (5 bases each). The origin of this receptor is a human donor in good health, serving as a control. Sequencing was done on a sample of sorted CD4+, CD8+, or CD8+CD57+ T cells (not recorded which) from PBMCs. The CDR3 protein is CVSSRSEGGGARTQYL. In DNA form, the CDR3 reads TGTGTCAGCAGCCGCAGTGAGGGTGGGGGTGCACGGACCCAGTACCTC.